The sequence of this T cell receptor beta chain was determined in a study of CD8 T cells in ankylosing spondylitis. This clonotype appeared many times. V lost 1 base, J lost 2 bases, and 12 bases lay in between. In germline, CDR1 is SGHRS, CDR2 YFSETQ. CDR3 length: 15 residues. Molecular-barcoded quantitative 5'-RACE produced these TCR beta libraries. TCRdb ran MiXCR on the 5' RACE reads and lists one entry per CDR3 protein. The sample includes about 130,000 distinct CDR3 sequences, 6.5% to 9% seen only once; the top ten take more than 10%. Sequencing used blood, either unsorted or a sorted T cell fraction (not recorded which). The chain couples TRBV5-1 to TRBJ1-2, with D perhaps TRBD1 (5 bases). This TCR derives from a male donor with ankylosing spondylitis or in good health (not recorded which). Here the CDR3 DNA reads TGCGCCAGCAGCTTGACTGCAGGGAGGAACTATGGCTACACCTTC. Translating it yields CASSLTAGRNYGYTF.